Given below is one TCR beta chain in context. This specimen belongs to a study of cytomegalovirus exposure and HLA in healthy donors. Across the whole study: Samples from HLA-typed donors yielded about 85 million unique TCRs in an early data release.

Use of 60 Vbeta and 13 Jbeta primers characterized the PCR. Libraries were prepared by immunoSEQ multiplex PCR; TCRdb keeps only in-frame clonotypes and omits some of them. The sample yields about 180,000 clones, over 80% seen once. The germline V and J ends were trimmed by 3 bases and 6 bases, with 11 bases remaining between them. This CDR3 is built from 13 residues. Germline CDR1 is LNHDA and CDR2 is SQIVND (reference sequence). The rearrangement joins TRBV19 to TRBJ1-1; D uncertain. Sequenced: PBMCs. This receptor was obtained from a man in his forties or fifties in good health and CMV-seronegative. Written as DNA, the CDR3 is TGTGCCAGTAGTATTCAGGCCTACGCTGAAGCTTTCTTT. Protein sequence: CASSIQAYAEAFF.